Below, one T cell receptor beta chain is given with its context. Its specificity is unknown. The method was immunoSEQ multiplex PCR; TCRdb's version includes in-frame clones alone and lacks a portion of them. The sample comprises more than 95,000 clones, approximately 89% of which are singletons, and under 11% rests with the top ten. This specimen belongs to a study of T cell responses to AZD1222 COVID-19 vaccine. Study-wide findings and caveats: Only five or six individuals given AZD1222 were seropositive at baseline.

The CDR3 runs 12 residues. Germline CDR1 reads SEHNR; CDR2 reads FQNEAQ (reference sequence). Unmatched junction bases numbered 5, after V lost 8 bases and J lost 6 bases. The origin of this receptor is an adult in good health. The V gene is TRBV7-9, the J gene TRBJ2-7; TRBD1 matches 9 bases. Specimen: peripheral blood, collected on day 0 of AZD1222 vaccination. The CDR3 protein is CASGGQGVEQYF. As DNA, the CDR3 is TGTGCCAGCGGGGGACAGGGCGTCGAGCAGTACTTC.